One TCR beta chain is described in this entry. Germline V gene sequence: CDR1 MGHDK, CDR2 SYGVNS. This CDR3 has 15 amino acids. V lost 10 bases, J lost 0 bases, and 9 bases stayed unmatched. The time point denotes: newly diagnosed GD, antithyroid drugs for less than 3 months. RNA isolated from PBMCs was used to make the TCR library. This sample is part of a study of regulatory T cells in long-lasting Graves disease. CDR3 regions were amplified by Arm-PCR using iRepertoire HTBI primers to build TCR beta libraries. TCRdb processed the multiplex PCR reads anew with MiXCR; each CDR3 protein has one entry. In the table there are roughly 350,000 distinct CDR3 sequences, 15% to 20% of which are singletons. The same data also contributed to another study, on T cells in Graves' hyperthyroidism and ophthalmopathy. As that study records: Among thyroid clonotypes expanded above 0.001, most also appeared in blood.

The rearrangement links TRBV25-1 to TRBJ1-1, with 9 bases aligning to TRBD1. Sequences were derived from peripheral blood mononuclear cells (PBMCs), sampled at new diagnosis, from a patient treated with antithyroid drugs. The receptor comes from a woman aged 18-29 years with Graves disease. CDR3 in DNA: TGTGCCACCGCCAGACAGGGGGGAATGAACACTGAAGCTTTCTTT. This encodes CATARQGGMNTEAFF.